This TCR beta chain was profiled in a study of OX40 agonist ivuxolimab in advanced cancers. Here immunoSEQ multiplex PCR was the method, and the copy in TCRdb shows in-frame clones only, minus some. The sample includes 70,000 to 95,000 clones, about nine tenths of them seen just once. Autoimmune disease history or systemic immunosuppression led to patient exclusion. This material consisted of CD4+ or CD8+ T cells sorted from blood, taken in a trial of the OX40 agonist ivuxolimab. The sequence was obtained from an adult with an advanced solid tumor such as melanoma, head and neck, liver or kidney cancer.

The CDR3 protein is CASSPPPSNEQFF. The CDR3 coding sequence is TGTGCCAGCTCACCACCCCCATCCAATGAGCAGTTCTTC. This chain joins TRBV18 and TRBJ2-1, with no clear D. Germline CDR1 KGHSH, CDR2 LQKENI. The CDR3 has 13 residues. V was trimmed by 0 bases and J by 6 bases, leaving 6 bases between them.